The source of this T cell receptor beta chain is a study of T-cell memory formation after mild COVID-19. TCRdb re-analysed the 5' RACE reads in MiXCR, keeping a single row per CDR3 protein. The sample gives more than 250,000 distinct CDR3 sequences, approximately 18% of which show up once; roughly 24% is in the top ten. Only a few counts were recorded for this clonotype. Antigen unknown. The CDR3 length is 15 residues. Germline-derived CDR1 and CDR2 are SGHRS and YFSETQ. The germline V and J ends were trimmed by 0 bases and 7 bases, with 16 bases remaining between them. Findings and limits, study-wide: The appearance of some responding clones in pre-infection memory suggested that cross-reactive memory joined.

Specimen: PBMCs or a T cell subset sorted from them (not recorded which). This chain uses TRBV5-1 with TRBJ1-1; D not certain. This clonotype was obtained from a man aged 18 to 30 who had mild COVID-19 (a few samples of this study predate the infection). Cell type and time point are not known. The CDR3 spells CASSLEVPGFDEAFF. CDR3 in DNA: TGCGCCAGCAGCTTGGAGGTACCGGGGTTTGATGAAGCTTTCTTT.